The subject of this entry is one T cell receptor (beta chain). Antigen: not known. V lost 4 bases and J lost 4, with 11 bases in between. The CDR3 is 12 amino acids. Germline CDR1 and CDR2: DFQATT and SNEGSKA (reference sequence). Peripheral blood samples of about 10 milliliters were drawn from each donor. A J-beta primer mix and a sample-barcoded 5' primer were used in a second PCR of about 7 to 12 cycles. TCRdb fed the 5' RACE reads into MiXCR, producing one record per CDR3 protein. The sample shows 1.5 million to 2 million distinct CDR3 sequences, around 50% of them seen only once. The data were obtained in a study of blood T cells in healthy people across ages. Whole-study results and caveats: Per-million-T-cell TCR beta diversity fell roughly linearly with age. The long-lived group displayed more naive CD4+ cells, plus higher diversity, than the aged donors did.

Sequencing used blood. The TCR originated in a woman in her 40s in good health. The chain uses TRBV20-1 and TRBJ2-7; D ambiguous. The DNA for the CDR3 is TGCAGTGCTAAAAGGGAAGGATACGAGCAGTACTTC. This codes for CSAKREGYEQYF.